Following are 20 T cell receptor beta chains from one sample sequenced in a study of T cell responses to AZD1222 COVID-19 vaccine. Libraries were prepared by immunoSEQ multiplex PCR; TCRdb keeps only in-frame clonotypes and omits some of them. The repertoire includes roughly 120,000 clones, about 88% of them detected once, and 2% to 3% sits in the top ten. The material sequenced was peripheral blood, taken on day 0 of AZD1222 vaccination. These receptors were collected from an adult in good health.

The CDR3 coding sequence is TGTGCCAGCAGTGGCAAACCTAACACTGAAGCTTTCTTT. Protein: CASSGKPNTEAFF. The chain couples TRBV25-1 to TRBJ1-1; no clear D gene. The CDR3 extends over 13 amino acids. The germline V gene has CDR1 MGHDK and CDR2 SYGVNS. V lost 4 bases and J lost 2, with 8 bases in between.

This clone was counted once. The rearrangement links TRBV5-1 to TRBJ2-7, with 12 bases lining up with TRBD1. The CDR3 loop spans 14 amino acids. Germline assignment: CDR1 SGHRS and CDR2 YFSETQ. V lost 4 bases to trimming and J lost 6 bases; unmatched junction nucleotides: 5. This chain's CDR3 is CASSLGGQGAEQYF. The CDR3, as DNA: TGCGCCAGCAGCCTAGGGGGACAGGGGGCCGAGCAGTACTTC.

The CDR3 region is CASSTGLAVGNEQFF. CDR3 bases: TGTGCCAGCAGCACGGGACTAGCGGTGGGGAATGAGCAGTTCTTC. The chain recombines TRBV11-2 with TRBJ2-1, with TRBD2 matching 11 bases. Germline V CDR1 and CDR2: SGHAT, FQNNGV. The V segment lost 5 bases and the J segment 7 bases; nucleotides outside the gene matches: 7. There are 15 residues in the CDR3. Full variable domain (rest looked up from reference TRBV11-2 and TRBJ2-1): EAGVAQSPRYKIIEKRQSVAFWCNPISGHATLYWYQQILGQGPKLLIQFQNNGVVDDSQLPKDRFSAERLKGVDSTLKIQPAKLEDSAVYLCASSTGLAVGNEQFFGPGTRLTVL.

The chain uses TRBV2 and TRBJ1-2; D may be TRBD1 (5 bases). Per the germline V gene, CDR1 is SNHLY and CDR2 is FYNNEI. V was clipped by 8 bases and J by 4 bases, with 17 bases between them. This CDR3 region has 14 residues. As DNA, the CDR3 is TGTGCCAGCCGAATGAGGGGCGACGGCTATGGCTACACCTTC. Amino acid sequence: CASRMRGDGYGYTF.

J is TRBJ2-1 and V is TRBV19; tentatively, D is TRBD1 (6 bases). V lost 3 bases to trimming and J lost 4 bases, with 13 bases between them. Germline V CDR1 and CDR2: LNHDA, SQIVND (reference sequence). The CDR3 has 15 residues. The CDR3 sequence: CASSIQGRRYNEQFF. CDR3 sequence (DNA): TGTGCCAGTAGTATTCAGGGGCGTAGGTACAATGAGCAGTTCTTC.

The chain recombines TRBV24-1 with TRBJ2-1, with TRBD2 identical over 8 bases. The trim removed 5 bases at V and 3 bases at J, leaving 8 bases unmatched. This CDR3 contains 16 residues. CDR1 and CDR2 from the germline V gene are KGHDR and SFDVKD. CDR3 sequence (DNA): TGTGCCACCAGTGGGGCGCGGGAGGCTAACTACAATGAGCAGTTCTTC. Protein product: CATSGAREANYNEQFF.

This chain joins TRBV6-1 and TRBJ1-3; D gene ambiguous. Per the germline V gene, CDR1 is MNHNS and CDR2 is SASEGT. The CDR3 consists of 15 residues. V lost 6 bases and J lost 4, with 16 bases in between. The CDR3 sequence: CASSQHPRNGNTIYF. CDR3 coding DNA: TGTGCCAGCAGCCAACATCCTCGGAACGGAAACACCATATATTTT.

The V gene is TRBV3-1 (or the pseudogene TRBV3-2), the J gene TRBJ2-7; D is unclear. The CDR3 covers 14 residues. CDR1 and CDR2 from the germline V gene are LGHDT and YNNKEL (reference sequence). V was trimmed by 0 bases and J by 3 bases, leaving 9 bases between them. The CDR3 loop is CASSQDRRVYEQYF. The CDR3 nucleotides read TGTGCCAGCAGCCAAGACCGTCGGGTCTACGAGCAGTACTTC.

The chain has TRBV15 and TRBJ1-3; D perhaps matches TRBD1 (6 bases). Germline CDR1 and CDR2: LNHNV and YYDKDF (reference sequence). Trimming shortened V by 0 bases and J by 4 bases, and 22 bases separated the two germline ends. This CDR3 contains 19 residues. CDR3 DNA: TGTGCCACCAGCAGAGATTTCGTCGGACAGCCCCGGTCCGGAAACACCATATATTTT. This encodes CATSRDFVGQPRSGNTIYF.

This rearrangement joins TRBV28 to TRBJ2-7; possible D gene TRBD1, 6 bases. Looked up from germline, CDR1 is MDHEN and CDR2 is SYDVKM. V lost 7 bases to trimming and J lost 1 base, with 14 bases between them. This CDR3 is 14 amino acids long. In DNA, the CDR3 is TGTGCCAGCATCAACCCCGGACAGTCCTACGAGCAGTACTTC. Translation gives CASINPGQSYEQYF.

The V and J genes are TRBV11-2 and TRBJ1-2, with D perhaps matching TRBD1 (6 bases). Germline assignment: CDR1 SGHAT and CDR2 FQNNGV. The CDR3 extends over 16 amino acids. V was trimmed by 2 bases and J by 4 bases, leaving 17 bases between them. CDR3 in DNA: TGTGCCAGCAGCTTAACAGGAAGGGGGTCAAGCTATGGCTACACCTTC. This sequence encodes CASSLTGRGSSYGYTF. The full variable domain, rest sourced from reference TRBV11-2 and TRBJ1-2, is EAGVAQSPRYKIIEKRQSVAFWCNPISGHATLYWYQQILGQGPKLLIQFQNNGVVDDSQLPKDRFSAERLKGVDSTLKIQPAKLEDSAVYLCASSLTGRGSSYGYTFGSGTRLTVV.

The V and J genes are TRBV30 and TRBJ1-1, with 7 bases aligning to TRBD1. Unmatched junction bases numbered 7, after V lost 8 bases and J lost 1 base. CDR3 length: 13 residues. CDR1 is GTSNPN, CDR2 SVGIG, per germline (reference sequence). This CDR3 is CAGRTGENTEAFF. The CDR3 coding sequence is TGTGCCGGAAGGACAGGAGAGAACACTGAAGCTTTCTTT.

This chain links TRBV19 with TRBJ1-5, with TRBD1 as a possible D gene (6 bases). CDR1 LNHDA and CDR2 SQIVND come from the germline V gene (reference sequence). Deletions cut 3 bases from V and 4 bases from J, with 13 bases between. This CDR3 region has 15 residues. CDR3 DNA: TGTGCCAGTAGTATGGGGGCCTCTATTAATCAGCCCCAGCATTTT. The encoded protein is CASSMGASINQPQHF.

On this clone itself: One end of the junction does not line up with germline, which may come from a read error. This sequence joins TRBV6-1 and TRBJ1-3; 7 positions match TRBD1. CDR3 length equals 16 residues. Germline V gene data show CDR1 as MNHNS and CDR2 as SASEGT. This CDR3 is CASREGGGLSGNTIYF. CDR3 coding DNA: TGTGCCAGCAGGGAAGGGGGCGGCCTCTCTGGAAACACCATATATTTT.

CDR3 sequence (DNA): TGTGCCAGTAGTTCCGGACTAGCGGGAGGGGAGACCCAGTACTTC. Protein product: CASSSGLAGGETQYF. V gene TRBV19 combines with J gene TRBJ2-5; 15 bases align to TRBD2. V was clipped by 5 bases and J by 5 bases; unmatched bases: 3. CDR1 and CDR2 from the germline V gene are LNHDA and SQIVND (reference sequence). The CDR3 totals 15 residues.

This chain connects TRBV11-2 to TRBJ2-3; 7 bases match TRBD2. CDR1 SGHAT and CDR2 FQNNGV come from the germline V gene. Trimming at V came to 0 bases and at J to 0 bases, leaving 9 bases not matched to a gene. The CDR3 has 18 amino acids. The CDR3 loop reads CASSLDFGGDRSTDTQYF. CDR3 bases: TGTGCCAGCAGCTTAGATTTTGGGGGGGACCGGAGCACAGATACGCAGTATTTT.

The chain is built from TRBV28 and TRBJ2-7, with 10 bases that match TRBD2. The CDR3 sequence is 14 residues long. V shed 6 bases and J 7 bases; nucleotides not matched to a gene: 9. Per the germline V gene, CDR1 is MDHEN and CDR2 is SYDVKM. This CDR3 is CASSPPSGRGEQYF. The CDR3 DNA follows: TGTGCCAGCAGCCCCCCGAGCGGGAGGGGGGAGCAGTACTTC.

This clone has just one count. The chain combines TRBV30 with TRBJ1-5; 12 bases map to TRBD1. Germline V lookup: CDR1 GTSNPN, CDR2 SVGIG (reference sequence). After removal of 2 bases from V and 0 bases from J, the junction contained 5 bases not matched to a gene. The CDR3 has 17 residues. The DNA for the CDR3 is TGTGCCTGGAGTACGGGGACAGGGGGCCATAGCAATCAGCCCCAGCATTTT. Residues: CAWSTGTGGHSNQPQHF.

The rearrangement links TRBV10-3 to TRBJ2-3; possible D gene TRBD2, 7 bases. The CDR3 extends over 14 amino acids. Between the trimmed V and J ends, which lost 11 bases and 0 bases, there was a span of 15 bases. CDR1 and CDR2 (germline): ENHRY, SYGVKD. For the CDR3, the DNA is TGTGCCGCAGAGGGGGGGAAGAGCACAGATACGCAGTATTTT. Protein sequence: CAAEGGKSTDTQYF.

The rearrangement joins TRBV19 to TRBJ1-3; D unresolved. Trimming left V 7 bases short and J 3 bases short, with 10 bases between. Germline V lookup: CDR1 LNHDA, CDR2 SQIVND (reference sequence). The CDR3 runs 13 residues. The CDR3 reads CASKALDGNTIYF. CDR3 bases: TGTGCCAGTAAGGCCCTGGATGGAAACACCATATATTTT.